This T cell receptor (beta chain) is from a study of early T cells in non-severe SARS-CoV-2 infection. Study summary: Chains from this unsorted whole-blood bulk RNA could not be paired.

The CDR3 extends over 11 amino acids. Germline assignment: CDR1 SQVTM and CDR2 ANQGSEA. Trimming cost V 7 bases and J 1 base, with 7 bases left between them. TCRdb recomputed calls from the 5' RACE reads with MiXCR, one row per CDR3 protein. Among fewer than 60,000 distinct CDR3 sequences listed, less than 9.5% were seen once. Study observations and caveats: Anti-spike CD8 responses were favored by VDJdb matching, which missed private and CD4 specificities.

This clonotype was counted at least ten times. Antigen specificity is unknown. The sequence came from an adult who was a healthcare worker with PCR-confirmed SARS-CoV-2 infection or an uninfected control (not recorded which). The chain carries TRBV29-1 and TRBJ1-1; D remains unclear. The sample taken for sequencing was whole blood. CDR3 protein: CSATENTEAFF. Written as DNA, the CDR3 is TGCAGCGCAACAGAGAACACTGAAGCTTTCTTT.